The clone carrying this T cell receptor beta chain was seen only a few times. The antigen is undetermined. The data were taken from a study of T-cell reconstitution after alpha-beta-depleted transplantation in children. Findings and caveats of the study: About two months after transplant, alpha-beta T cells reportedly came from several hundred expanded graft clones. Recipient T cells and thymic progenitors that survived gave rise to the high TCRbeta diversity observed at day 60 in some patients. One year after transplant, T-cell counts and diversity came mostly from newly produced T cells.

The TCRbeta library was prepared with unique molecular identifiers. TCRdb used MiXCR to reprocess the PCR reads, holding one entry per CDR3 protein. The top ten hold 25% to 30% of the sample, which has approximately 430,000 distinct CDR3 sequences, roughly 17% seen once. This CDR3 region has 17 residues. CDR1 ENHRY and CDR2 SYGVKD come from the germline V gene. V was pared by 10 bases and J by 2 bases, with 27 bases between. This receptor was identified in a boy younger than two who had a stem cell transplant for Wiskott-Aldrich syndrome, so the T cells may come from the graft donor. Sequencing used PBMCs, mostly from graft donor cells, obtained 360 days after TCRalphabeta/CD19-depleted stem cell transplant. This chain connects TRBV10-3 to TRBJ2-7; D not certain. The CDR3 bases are TGTGCCACCTCCTTACTCCCCCTTCTAGACATGCCCTACGAGCAGTACTTC. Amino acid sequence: CATSLLPLLDMPYEQYF.